The T cell receptor beta chain under discussion was sequenced for a study of CD8 T cells in ankylosing spondylitis. CDR3 length: 16 residues. The V and J ends lost 2 bases and 5 bases respectively, with 18 bases between them. The study, taken as a whole, reports: Ankylosing spondylitis blood appeared to be characterized by a TCR beta motif of about 8 highly homologous variants. Before this, some motif variants had been reported in reactive arthritis synovial fluid and blood. Reported data indicate significant enrichment of disease-linked clones within matched ankylosing spondylitis synovial fluid. As for the disease-linked clones, they showed a CD8+ phenotype and occurred at relatively low frequencies in peripheral blood.

Note on this clonotype: Antigen: not known.

Libraries for TCR beta were made by quantitative 5'-RACE with molecular barcodes. One entry per CDR3 protein, called by TCRdb with MiXCR from the 5' RACE reads. The sample contains hundreds of thousands of distinct CDR3 sequences, 26% of which appear only once. This receptor was identified in a male donor with ankylosing spondylitis. What was sequenced was blood, either unsorted or a sorted T cell fraction (not recorded which). The rearrangement links TRBV12-3 or TRBV12-4 to TRBJ2-5; possible D gene TRBD1, 6 bases. The DNA for the CDR3 is TGTGCCAGCAGTTTACTATCCGGGACAAATTCCGAGACCCAGTACTTC. Amino acid sequence: CASSLLSGTNSETQYF.